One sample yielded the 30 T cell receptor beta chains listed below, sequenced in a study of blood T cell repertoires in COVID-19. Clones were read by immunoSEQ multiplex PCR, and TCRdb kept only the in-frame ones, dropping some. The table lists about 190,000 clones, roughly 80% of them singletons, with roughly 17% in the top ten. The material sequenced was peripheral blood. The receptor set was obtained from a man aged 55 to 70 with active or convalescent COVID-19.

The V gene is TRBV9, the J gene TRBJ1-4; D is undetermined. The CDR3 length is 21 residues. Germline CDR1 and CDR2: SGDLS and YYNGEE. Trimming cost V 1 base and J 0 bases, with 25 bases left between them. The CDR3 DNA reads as TGTGCCAGCAGCGTAAAAGCCCGCGACTCCCTTAACCTCTCAACTAATGAAAAACTGTTTTTT. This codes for CASSVKARDSLNLSTNEKLFF.

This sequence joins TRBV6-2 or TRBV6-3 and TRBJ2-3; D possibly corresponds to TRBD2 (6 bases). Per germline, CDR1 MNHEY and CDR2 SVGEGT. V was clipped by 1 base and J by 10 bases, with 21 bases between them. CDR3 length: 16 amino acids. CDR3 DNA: TGTGCCAGCAGTTACTACAGAGGGCGGGAAGAAAGTGCGCAGTATTTT. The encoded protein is CASSYYRGREESAQYF.

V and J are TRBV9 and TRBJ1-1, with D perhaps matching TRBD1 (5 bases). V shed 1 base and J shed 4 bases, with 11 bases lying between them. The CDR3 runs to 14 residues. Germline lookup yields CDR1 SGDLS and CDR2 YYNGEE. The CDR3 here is CASSVSPRGTEAFF. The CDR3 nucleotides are TGTGCCAGCAGCGTATCTCCAAGGGGCACTGAAGCTTTCTTT. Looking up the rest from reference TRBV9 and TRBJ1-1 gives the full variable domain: DSGVTQTPKHLITATGQRVTLRCSPRSGDLSVYWYQQSLDQGLQFLIQYYNGEERAKGNILERFSAQQFPDLHSELNLSSLELGDSALYFCASSVSPRGTEAFFGQGTRLTVV.

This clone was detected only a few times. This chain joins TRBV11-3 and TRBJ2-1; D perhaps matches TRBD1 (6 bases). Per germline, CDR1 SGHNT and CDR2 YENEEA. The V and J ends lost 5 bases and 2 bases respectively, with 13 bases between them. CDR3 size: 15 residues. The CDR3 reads CASSEQGSAYNEQFF. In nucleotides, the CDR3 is TGTGCCAGCAGCGAGCAGGGGTCGGCCTACAATGAGCAGTTCTTC.

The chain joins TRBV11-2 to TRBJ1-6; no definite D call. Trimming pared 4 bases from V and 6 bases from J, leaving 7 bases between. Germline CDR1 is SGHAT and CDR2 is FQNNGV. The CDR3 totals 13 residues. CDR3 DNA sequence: TGTGCCAGCAGCTCCACAGCTAATTCACCCCTCCACTTT. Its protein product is CASSSTANSPLHF.

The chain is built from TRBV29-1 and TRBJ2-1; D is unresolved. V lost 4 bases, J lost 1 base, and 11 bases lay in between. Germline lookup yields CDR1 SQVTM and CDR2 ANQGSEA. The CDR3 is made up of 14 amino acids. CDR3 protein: CSVGPPPSYNEQFF. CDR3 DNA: TGCAGCGTTGGGCCGCCGCCATCCTACAATGAGCAGTTCTTC.

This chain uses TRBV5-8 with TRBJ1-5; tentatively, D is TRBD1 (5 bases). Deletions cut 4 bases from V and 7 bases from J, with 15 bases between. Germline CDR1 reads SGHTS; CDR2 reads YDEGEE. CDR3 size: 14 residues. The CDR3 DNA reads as TGTGCCAGCAGCGCAACCCCAGGGCGACAGCCCCAGCATTTT. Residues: CASSATPGRQPQHF.

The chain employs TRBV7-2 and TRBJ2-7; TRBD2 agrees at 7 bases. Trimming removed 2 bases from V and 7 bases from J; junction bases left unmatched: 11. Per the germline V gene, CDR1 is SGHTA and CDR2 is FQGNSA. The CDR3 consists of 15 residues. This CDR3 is CASSLRGTKHLEQYF. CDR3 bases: TGTGCCAGCAGCTTAAGAGGGACTAAACATTTGGAGCAGTACTTC.

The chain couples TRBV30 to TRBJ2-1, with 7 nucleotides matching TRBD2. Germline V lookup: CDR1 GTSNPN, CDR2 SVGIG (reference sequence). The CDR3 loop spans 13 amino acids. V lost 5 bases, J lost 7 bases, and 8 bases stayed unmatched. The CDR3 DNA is TGTGCCTGGCGGGCTAGCGGACCTAATGAGCAGTTCTTC. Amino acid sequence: CAWRASGPNEQFF.

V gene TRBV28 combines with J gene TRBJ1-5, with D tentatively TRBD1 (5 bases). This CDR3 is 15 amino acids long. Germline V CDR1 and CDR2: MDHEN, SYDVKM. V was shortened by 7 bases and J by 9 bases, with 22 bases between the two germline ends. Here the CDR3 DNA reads TGTGCCAGCACTACGGGGGGAGGCCCAACGCGGCCCCAGCATTTT. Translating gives CASTTGGGPTRPQHF.

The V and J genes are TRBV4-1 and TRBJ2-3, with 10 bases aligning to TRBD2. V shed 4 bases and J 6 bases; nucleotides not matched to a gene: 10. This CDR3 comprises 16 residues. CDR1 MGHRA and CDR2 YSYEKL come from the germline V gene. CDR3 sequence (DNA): TGCGCCAGCAGCCCTCCGGGACTAGCGAGGACGGATACGCAGTATTTT. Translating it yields CASSPPGLARTDTQYF.

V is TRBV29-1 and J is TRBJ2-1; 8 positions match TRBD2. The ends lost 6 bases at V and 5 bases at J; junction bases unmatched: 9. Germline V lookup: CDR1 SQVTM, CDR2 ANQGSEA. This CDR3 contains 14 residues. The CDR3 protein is CSVRSGSTHNEQFF. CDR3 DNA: TGCAGCGTGAGGAGCGGGAGTACTCACAATGAGCAGTTCTTC.

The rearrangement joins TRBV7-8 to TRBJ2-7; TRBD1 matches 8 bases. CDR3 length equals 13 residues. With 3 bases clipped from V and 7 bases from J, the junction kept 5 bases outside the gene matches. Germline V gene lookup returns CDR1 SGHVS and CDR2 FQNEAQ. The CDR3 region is CASSFRTGYEQYF. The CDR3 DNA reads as TGTGCCAGCAGCTTTCGGACAGGGTATGAGCAGTACTTC.

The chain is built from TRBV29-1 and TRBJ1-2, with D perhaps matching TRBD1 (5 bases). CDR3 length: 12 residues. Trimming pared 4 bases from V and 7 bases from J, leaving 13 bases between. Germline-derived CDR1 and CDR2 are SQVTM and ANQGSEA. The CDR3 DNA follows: TGCAGCGTTGCCCAGGGAAATCTTGGCTACACCTTC. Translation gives CSVAQGNLGYTF.

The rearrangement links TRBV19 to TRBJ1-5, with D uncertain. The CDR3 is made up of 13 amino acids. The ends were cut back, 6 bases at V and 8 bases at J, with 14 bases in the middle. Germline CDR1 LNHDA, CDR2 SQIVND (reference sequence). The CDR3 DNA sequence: TGTGCCAGTAGGAGGACTCCCGAGGAGCCCCAGCATTTT. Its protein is CASRRTPEEPQHF.

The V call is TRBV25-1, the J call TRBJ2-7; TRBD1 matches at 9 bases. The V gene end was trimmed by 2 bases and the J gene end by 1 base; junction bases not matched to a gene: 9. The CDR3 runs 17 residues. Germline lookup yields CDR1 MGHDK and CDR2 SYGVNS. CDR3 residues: CASSETQGTGSSYEQYF. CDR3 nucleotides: TGTGCCAGCAGTGAAACCCAAGGGACAGGGAGTTCCTACGAGCAGTACTTC.

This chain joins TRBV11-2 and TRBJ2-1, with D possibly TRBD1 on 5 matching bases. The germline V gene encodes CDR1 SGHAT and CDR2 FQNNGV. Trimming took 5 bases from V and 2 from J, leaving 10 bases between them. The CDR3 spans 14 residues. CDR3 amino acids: CASSEDSTYNEQFF. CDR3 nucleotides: TGTGCCAGCAGCGAAGACAGTACCTACAATGAGCAGTTCTTC.

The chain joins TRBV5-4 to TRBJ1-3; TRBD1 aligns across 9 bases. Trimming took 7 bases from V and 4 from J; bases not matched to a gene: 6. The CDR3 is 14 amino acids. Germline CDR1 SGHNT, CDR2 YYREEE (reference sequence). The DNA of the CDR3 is TGTGCCAGCGGACGACAGGGGGAAGGAAACACCATATATTTT. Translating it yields CASGRQGEGNTIYF. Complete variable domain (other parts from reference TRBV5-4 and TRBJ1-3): ETGVTQSPTHLIKTRGQQVTLRCSSQSGHNTVSWYQQALGQGPQFIFQYYREEENGRGNFPPRFSGLQFPNYSSELNVNALELDDSALYLCASGRQGEGNTIYFGEGSWLTVV.

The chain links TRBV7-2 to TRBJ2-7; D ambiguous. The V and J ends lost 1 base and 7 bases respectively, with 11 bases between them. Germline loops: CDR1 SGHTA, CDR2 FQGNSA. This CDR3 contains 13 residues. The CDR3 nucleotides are TGTGCCAGCAGCTTAGATAGGTGGAGTGAGCAGTACTTC. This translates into CASSLDRWSEQYF. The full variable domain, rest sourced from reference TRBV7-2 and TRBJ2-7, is GAGVSQSPSNKVTEKGKDVELRCDPISGHTALYWYRQSLGQGLEFLIYFQGNSAPDKSGLPSDRFSAERTGGSVSTLTIQRTQQEDSAVYLCASSLDRWSEQYFGPGTRLTVT.

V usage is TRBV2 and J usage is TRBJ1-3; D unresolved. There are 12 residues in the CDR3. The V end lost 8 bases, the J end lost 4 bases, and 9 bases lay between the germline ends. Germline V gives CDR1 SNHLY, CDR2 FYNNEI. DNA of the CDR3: TGTGCCAGCGGAACGGGGGGAAACACCATATATTTT. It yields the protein CASGTGGNTIYF.

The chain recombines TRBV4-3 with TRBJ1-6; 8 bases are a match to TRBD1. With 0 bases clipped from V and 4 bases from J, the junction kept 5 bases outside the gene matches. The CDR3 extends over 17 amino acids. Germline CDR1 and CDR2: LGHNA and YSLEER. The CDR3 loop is CASSQETGALYNSPLHF. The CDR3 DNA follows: TGCGCCAGCAGCCAAGAGACAGGGGCGTTATATAATTCACCCCTCCACTTT.

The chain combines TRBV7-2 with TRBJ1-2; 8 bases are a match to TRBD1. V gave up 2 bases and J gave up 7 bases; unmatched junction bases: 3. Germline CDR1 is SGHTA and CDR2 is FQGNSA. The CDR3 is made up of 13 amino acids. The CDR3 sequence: CASSLQGAGGYTF. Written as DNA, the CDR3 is TGTGCCAGCAGCTTACAGGGGGCTGGTGGCTACACCTTC.

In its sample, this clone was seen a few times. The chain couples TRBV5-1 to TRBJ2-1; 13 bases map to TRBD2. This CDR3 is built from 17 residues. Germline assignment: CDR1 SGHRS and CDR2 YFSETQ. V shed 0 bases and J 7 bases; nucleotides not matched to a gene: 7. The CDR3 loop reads CASSLGLAGGVGNEQFF. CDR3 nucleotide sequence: TGCGCCAGCAGCTTGGGACTAGCGGGAGGTGTAGGGAATGAGCAGTTCTTC.

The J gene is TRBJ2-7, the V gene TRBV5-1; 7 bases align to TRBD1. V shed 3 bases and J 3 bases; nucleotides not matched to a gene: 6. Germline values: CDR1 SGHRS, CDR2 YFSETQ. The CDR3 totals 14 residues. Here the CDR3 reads CASSWGTVDYEQYF. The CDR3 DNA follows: TGCGCCAGCAGCTGGGGGACAGTAGACTACGAGCAGTACTTC.

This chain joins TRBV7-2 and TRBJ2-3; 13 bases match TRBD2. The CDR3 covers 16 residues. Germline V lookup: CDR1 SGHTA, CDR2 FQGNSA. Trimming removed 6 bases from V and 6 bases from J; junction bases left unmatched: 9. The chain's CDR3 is CASRYRLAGGGDTQYF. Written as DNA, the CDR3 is TGTGCCAGCAGATATCGACTAGCGGGAGGAGGGGATACGCAGTATTTT.

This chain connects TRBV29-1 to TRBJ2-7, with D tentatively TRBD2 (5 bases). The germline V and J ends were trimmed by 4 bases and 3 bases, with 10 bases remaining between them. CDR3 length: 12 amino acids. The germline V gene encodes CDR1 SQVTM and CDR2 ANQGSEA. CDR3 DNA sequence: TGCAGCGTTGGAGTGGGAGTCTACGAGCAGTACTTC. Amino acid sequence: CSVGVGVYEQYF.

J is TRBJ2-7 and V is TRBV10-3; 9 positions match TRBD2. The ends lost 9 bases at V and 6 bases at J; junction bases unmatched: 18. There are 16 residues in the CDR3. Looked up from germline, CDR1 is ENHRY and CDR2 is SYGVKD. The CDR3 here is CAIGGTSGTSSPEQYF. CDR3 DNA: TGTGCCATTGGGGGGACATCCGGGACTAGCAGTCCCGAGCAGTACTTC.

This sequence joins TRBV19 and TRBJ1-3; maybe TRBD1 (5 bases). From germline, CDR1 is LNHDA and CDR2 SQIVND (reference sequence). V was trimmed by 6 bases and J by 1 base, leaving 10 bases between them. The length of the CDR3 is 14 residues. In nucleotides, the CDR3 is TGTGCCAGTAGACCGGCAGGGTCTGGAAACACCATATATTTT. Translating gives CASRPAGSGNTIYF.

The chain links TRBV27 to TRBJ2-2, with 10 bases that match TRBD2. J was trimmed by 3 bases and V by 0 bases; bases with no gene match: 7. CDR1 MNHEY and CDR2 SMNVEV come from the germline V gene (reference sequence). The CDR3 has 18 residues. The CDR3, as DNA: TGTGCCAGCAGTTTATCGCCCCCGGGACTAGCGTACACCGGGGAGCTGTTTTTT. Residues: CASSLSPPGLAYTGELFF.

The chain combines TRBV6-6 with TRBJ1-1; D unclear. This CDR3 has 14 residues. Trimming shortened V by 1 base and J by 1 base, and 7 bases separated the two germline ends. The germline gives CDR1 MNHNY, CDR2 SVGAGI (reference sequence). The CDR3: CASSYFPGNTEAFF. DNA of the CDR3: TGTGCCAGCAGTTACTTCCCGGGGAACACTGAAGCTTTCTTT.